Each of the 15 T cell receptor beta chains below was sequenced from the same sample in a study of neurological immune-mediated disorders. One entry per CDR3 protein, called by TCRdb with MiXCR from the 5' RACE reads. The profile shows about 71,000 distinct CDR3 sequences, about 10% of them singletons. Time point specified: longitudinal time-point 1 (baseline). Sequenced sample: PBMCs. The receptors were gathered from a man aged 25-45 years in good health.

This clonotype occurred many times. The CDR3 DNA is TGTGCCAGCAGCATGACGGGGGTGAACATTCAGTACTTC. Translating it yields CASSMTGVNIQYF. V is TRBV28 and J is TRBJ2-4, with D maybe TRBD2 (6 bases). This CDR3 comprises 13 residues. Per germline, CDR1 MDHEN and CDR2 SYDVKM. V was trimmed by 6 bases and J by 7 bases, leaving 13 bases between them. The variable domain in full, completed from reference TRBV28 and TRBJ2-4, reads DVKVTQSSRYLVKRTGEKVFLECVQDMDHENMFWYRQDPGLGLRLIYFSYDVKMKEKGDIPEGYSVSREKKERFSLILESASTNQTSMYLCASSMTGVNIQYFGAGTRLSVL.

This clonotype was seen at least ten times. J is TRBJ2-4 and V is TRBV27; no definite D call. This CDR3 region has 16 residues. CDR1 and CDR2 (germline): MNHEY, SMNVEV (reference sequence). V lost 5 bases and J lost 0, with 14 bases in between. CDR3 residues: CASSPFEFIAKNIQYF. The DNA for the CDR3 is TGTGCCAGCAGTCCATTCGAATTCATAGCCAAAAACATTCAGTACTTC.

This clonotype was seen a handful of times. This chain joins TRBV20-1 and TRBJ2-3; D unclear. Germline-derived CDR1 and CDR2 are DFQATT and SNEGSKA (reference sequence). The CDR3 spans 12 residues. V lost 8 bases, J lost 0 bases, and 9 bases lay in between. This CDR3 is CSCLVSTDTQYF. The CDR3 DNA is TGCAGTTGTCTAGTTAGCACAGATACGCAGTATTTT.

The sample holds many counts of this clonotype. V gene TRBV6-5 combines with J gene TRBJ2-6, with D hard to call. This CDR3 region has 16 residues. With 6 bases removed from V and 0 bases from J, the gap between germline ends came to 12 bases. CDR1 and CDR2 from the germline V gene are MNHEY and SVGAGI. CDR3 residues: CASRLLPGSGANVLTF. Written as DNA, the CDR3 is TGTGCCAGCAGGTTACTACCAGGCTCTGGGGCCAACGTCCTGACTTTC.

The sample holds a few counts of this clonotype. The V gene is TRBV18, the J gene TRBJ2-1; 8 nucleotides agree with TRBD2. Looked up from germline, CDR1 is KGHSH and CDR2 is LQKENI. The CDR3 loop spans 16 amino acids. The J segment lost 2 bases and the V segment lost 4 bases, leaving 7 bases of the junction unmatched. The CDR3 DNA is TGTGCCAGCTCACAAAGACTAGCGCCTACCTACAATGAGCAGTTCTTC. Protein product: CASSQRLAPTYNEQFF.

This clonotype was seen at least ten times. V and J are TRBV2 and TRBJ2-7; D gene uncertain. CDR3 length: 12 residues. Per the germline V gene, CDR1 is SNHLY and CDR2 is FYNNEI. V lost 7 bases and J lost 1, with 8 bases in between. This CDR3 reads CASTQESYEQYF. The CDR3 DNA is TGTGCCAGCACACAAGAGTCCTACGAGCAGTACTTC.

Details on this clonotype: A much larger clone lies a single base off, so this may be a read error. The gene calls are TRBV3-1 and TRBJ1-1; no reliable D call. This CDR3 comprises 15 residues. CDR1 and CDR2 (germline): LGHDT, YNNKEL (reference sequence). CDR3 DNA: TGTGCCAGCAGCCAAGGGGCGAACTTGAACACTGAATCTTTCTTT. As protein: CASSQGANLNTESFF.

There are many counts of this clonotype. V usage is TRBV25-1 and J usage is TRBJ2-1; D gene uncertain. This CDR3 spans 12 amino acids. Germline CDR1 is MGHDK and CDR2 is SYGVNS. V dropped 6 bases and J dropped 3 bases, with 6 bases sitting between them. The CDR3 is CASSGYYNEQFF. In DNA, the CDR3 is TGTGCCAGCAGCGGTTACTACAATGAGCAGTTCTTC.

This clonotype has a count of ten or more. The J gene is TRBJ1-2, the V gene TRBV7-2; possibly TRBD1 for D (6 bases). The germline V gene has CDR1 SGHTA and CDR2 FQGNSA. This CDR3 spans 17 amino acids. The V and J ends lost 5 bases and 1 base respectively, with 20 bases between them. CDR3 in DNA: TGTGCCAGCAGCCCACTCTCTGGGACAAAGCTTAACTATGGCTACACCTTC. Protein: CASSPLSGTKLNYGYTF.

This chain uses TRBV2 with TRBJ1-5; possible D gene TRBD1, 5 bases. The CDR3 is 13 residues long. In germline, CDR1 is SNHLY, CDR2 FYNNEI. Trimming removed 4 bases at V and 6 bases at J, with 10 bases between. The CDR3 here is CASSGGKFQPQHF. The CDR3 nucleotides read TGTGCCAGCAGTGGGGGGAAATTTCAGCCCCAGCATTTT.

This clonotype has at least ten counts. CDR3 sequence: CASSSTSGGAGANVLTF. The DNA of the CDR3 is TGCGCCAGCAGCTCGACGTCGGGGGGCGCTGGGGCCAACGTCCTGACTTTC. The V and J genes are TRBV5-1 and TRBJ2-6, with D tentatively TRBD2 (7 bases). The CDR3 has 17 amino acids. V gave up 3 bases and J gave up 2 bases, with 15 bases separating them. The germline gives CDR1 SGHRS, CDR2 YFSETQ.

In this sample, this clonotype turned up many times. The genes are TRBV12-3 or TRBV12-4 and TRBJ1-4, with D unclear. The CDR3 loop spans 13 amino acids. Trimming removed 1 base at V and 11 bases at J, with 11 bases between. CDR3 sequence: CASSLEGRSKLFF. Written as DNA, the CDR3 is TGTGCCAGCAGTTTAGAAGGGCGGAGTAAACTGTTTTTT.

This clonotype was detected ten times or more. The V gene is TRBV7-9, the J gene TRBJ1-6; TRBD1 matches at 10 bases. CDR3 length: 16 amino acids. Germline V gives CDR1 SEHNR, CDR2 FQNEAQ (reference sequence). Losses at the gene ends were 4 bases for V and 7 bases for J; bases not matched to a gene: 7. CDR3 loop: CASSSEMGQGNSPLHF. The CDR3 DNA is TGTGCCAGCAGCTCCGAAATGGGACAGGGGAATTCACCCCTCCACTTT. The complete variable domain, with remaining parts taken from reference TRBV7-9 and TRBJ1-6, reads DTGVSQNPRHKITKRGQNVTFRCDPISEHNRLYWYRQTLGQGPEFLTYFQNEAQLEKSRLLSDRFSAERPKGSFSTLEIQRTEQGDSAMYLCASSSEMGQGNSPLHFGNGTRLTVT.

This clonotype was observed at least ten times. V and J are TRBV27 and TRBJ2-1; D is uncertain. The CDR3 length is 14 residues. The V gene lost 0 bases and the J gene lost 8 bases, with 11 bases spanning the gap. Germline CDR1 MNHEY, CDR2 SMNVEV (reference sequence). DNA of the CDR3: TGTGCCAGCAGTTTATCGCGGCAGAGCGATGAGCAGTTCTTC. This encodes CASSLSRQSDEQFF.

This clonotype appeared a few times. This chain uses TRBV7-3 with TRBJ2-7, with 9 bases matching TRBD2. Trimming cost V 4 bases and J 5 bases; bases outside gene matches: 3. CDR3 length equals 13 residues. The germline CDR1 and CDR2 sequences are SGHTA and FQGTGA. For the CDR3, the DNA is TGTGCCAGCAGCTCTAGCGGGATGGACGAGCAGTACTTC. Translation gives CASSSSGMDEQYF.